The entry below gives a single TCR beta chain sequence along with its context. This record comes from a study of monozygotic twins with inflammatory bowel disease. CDR3 length equals 13 residues. Germline V gene data show CDR1 as SEHNR and CDR2 as FQNEAQ (reference sequence). TCRdb re-analyzed the 5' RACE reads; it lists each CDR3 protein once, without DNA. In all, the sample yields more than 350,000 distinct CDR3 sequences. The gene calls are TRBV7-9 and TRBJ1-5; checking the TCRdb D call of TRBD1 is not possible without DNA. Sequencing was carried out using blood. This receptor was obtained from a human donor with ulcerative colitis or Crohn's disease, or a healthy co-twin of an affected twin (not recorded which). CDR3 sequence reads: CASSTGGAQPQHF.